This TCR beta chain was sequenced in a study of tumor-infiltrating lymphocytes in localized non-small cell lung cancer. Libraries were prepared by immunoSEQ multiplex PCR; TCRdb keeps only in-frame clonotypes and omits some of them. The sample contains about 13,000 clones, roughly 82% of which appear only once. This clone was seen a handful of times. Its antigen is not identified. CDR1 is KGHSH, CDR2 LQKENI, per germline. This CDR3 region has 13 residues. Trimming took off 4 bases at V and 4 bases at J, with 7 bases between the two ends. General study findings and limits: TCR sequencing covered a subset of patients with enough tissue. Compared with uninvolved lung, tumors showed higher T cell infiltration by TCRbeta sequencing. Immunotypes IM1 and IM2 had similar TCR-derived T-cell fractions.

This TCR derives from a human donor with non-small cell lung cancer. The rearrangement uses TRBV18 and TRBJ2-2; D not certain. Sequenced material: lung tumor tissue. The CDR3 region is CASSLEATGELFF. The DNA of the CDR3 is TGTGCCAGCTCACTCGAAGCCACCGGGGAGCTGTTTTTT.